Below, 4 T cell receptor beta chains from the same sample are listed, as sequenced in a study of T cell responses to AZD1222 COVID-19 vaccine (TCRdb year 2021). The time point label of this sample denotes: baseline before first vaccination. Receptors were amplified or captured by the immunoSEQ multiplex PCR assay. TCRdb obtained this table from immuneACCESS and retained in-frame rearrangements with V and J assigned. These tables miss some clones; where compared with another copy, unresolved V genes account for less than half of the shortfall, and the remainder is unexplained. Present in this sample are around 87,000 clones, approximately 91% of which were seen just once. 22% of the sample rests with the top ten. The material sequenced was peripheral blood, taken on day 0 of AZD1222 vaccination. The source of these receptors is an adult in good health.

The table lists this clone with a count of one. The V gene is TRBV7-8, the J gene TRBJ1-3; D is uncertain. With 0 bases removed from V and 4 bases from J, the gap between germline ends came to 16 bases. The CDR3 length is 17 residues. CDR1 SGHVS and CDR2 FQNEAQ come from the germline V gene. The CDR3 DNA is TGTGCCAGCAGCTTAGCGCTACGACCCCGAGTCGGAAACACCATATATTTT. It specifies CASSLALRPRVGNTIYF. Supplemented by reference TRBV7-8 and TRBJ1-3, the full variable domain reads GAGVSQSPRYKVAKRGQDVALRCDPISGHVSLFWYQQALGQGPEFLTYFQNEAQLDKSGLPSDRFFAERPEGSVSTLKIQRTQQEDSAVYLCASSLALRPRVGNTIYFGEGSWLTVV.

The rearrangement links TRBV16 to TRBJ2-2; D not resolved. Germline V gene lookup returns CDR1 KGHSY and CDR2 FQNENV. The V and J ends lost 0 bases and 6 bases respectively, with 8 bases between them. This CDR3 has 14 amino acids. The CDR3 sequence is CASSQSAWSGELFF. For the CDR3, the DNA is TGTGCCAGCAGCCAATCGGCTTGGTCCGGGGAGCTGTTTTTT.

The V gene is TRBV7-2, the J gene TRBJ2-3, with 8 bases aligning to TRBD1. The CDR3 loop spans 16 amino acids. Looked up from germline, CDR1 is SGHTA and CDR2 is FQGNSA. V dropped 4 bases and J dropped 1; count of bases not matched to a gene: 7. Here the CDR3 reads CASSSPGGAGTDTQYF. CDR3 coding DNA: TGTGCCAGCAGCTCTCCAGGGGGCGCGGGCACAGATACGCAGTATTTT.

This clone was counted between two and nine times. CDR3 in DNA: TGTGCCAGCAGCTTATCGAGGGGCAAGAGGACTGAAGCTTTCTTT. This gives the protein CASSLSRGKRTEAFF. The chain is built from TRBV7-9 and TRBJ1-1; the D gene is possibly TRBD1 (5 bases). V lost 2 bases and J 5 bases, leaving 15 bases between the germline ends. Germline V lookup: CDR1 SEHNR, CDR2 FQNEAQ (reference sequence). The CDR3 length is 15 residues.